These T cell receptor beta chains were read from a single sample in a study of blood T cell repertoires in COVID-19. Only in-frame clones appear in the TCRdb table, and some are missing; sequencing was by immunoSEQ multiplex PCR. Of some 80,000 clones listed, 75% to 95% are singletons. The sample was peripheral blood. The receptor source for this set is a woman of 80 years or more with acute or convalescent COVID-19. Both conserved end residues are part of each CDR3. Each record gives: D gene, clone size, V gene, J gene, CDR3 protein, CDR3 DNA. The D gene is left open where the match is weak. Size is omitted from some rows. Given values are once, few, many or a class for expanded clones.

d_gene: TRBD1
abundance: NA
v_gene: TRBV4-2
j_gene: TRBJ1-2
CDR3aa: CASSPPLTGTGGSGYTF
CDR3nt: TGTGCCAGCAGCCCTCCCCTCACCGGGACAGGGGGCTCTGGCTACACCTTC

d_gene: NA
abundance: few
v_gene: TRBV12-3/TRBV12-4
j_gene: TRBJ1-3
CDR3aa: CASSWGAGNTIYF
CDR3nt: TGTGCCAGCAGTTGGGGGGCTGGAAACACCATATATTTT

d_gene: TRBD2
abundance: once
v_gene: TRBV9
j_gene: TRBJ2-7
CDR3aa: CASSVGAGDPYEQYF
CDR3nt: TGTGCCAGCAGCGTAGGAGCGGGAGACCCCTACGAGCAGTACTTC

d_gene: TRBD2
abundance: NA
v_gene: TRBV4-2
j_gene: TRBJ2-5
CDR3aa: CASSQGSGGAKETQYF
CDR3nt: TGTGCCAGCAGCCAAGGGAGCGGGGGGGCGAAAGAGACCCAGTACTTC

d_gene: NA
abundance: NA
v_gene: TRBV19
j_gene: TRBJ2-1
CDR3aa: CASSIGVAGRHNEQFF
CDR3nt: TGTGCCAGTAGTATTGGAGTGGCGGGGAGGCACAATGAGCAGTTCTTC

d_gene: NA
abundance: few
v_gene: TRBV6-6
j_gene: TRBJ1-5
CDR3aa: CASTSRRGEQPQHF
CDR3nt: TGTGCCAGCACTTCAAGACGGGGAGAGCAGCCCCAGCATTTT

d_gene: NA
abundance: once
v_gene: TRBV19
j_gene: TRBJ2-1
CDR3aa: CASSIFQGTTSYNEQFF
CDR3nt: TGTGCCAGTAGTATCTTCCAGGGAACTACCTCCTACAATGAGCAGTTCTTC

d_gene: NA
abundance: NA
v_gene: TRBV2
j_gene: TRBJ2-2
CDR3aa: CASRTDLLHTGELFF
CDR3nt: TGTGCCAGCAGGACAGACCTCTTGCACACCGGGGAGCTGTTTTTT

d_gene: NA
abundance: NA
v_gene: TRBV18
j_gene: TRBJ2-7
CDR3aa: CASSPEGLDEQYF
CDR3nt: TGTGCCAGCTCACCAGAAGGACTCGACGAGCAGTACTTC

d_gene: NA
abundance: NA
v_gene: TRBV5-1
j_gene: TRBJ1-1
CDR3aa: CASSLEQGQTEAFF
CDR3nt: TGCGCCAGCAGCTTGGAACAGGGACAAACTGAAGCTTTCTTT

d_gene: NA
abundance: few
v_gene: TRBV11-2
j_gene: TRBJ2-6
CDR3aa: CASSSLLGGRSGANVLTF
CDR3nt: TGTGCCAGCAGCTCCCTCTTGGGAGGCCGTTCTGGGGCCAACGTCCTGACTTTC

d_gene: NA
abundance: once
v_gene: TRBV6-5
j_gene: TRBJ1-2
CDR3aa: CASTVQGSIYGYTF
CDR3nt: TGTGCCAGCACCGTACAGGGATCTATCTATGGCTACACCTTC

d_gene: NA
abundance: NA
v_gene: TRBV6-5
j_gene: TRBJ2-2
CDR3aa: CASKQGNTGELFF
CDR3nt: TGTGCCAGCAAACAGGGGAACACCGGGGAGCTGTTTTTT

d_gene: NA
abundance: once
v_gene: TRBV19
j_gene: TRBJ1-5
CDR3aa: CASSRQDQPQHF
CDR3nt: TGTGCCAGTAGTAGACAGGATCAGCCCCAGCATTTT

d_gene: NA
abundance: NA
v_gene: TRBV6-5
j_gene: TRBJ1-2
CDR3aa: CASSQGLGYTF
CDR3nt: TGTGCCAGCAGTCAGGGACTCGGCTACACCTTC

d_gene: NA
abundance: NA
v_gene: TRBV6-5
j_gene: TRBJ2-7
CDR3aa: CASSKAQGHEQYF
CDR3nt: TGTGCCAGCAGCAAGGCACAGGGCCACGAGCAGTACTTC

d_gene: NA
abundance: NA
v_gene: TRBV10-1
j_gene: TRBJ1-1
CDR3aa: CASRDQTELPEAFF
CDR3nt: TGCGCCAGCAGGGACCAGACAGAGCTCCCTGAAGCTTTCTTT

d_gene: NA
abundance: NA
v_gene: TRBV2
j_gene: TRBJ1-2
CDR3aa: CASGGTDYGYTF
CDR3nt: TGTGCCAGCGGGGGGACGGACTATGGCTACACCTTC

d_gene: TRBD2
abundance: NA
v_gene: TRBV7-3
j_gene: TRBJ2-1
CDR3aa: CASRTSGGSNEQFF
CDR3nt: TGTGCCAGCAGGACTAGCGGGGGTAGCAATGAGCAGTTCTTC

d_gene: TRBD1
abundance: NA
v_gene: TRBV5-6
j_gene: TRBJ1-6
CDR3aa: CASSLVGTENYNSPLHF
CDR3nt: TGTGCCAGCAGCTTGGTGGGGACAGAAAACTATAATTCACCCCTCCACTTT

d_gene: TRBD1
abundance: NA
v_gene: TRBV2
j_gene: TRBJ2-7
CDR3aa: CASTSRDRFSYEQYF
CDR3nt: TGTGCCAGCACTAGCCGGGACAGATTTTCCTACGAGCAGTACTTC

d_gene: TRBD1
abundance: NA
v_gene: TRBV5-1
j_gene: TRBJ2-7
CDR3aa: CASSLATGGHEQYF
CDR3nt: TGCGCCAGCAGCTTGGCGACAGGGGGGCACGAGCAGTACTTC

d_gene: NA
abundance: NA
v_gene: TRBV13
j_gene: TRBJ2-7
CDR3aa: CASSRNRAASYEQYF
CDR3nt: TGTGCCAGCAGCCGTAACAGGGCCGCCTCCTACGAGCAGTACTTC

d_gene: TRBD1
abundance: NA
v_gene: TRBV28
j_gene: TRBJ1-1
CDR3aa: CASSPGTVEAFF
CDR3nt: TGTGCCAGCAGTCCCGGGACAGTTGAAGCTTTCTTT

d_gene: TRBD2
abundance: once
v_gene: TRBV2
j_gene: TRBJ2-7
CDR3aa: CASSGTSFSPGYEQYF
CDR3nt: TGTGCCAGCAGCGGGACTAGCTTCAGCCCTGGTTACGAGCAGTACTTC

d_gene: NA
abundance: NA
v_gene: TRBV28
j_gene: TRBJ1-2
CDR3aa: CASSFLENYGYTF
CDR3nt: TGTGCCAGCAGTTTTCTGGAGAACTATGGCTACACCTTC

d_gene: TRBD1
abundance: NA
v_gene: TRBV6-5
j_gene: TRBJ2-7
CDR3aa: CASSPQGFGEQYF
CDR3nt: TGTGCCAGCAGTCCACAGGGGTTCGGAGAGCAGTACTTC

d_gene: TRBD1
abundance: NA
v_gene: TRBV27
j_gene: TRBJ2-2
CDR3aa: CASSLKGGGGELFF
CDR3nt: TGTGCCAGCAGTTTAAAAGGGGGCGGCGGGGAGCTGTTTTTT

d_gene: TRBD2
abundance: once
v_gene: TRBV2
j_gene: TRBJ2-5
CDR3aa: CASSESLRLAGKETQYF
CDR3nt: TGTGCCAGCAGTGAAAGTCTGCGTCTAGCGGGAAAAGAGACCCAGTACTTC

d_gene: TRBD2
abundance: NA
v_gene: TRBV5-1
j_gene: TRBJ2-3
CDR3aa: CASTPSGGATDTQYF
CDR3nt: TGCGCCAGCACTCCAAGCGGGGGGGCCACAGATACGCAGTATTTT

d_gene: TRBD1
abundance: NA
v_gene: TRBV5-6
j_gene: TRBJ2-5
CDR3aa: CASSWTGLRETQYF
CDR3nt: TGTGCCAGCAGCTGGACAGGGTTGCGGGAGACCCAGTACTTC

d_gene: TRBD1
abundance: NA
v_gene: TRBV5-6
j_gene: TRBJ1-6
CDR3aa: CASSLSLQGGNNSPLHF
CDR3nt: TGTGCCAGCAGCTTATCACTGCAGGGGGGCAATAATTCACCCCTCCACTTT

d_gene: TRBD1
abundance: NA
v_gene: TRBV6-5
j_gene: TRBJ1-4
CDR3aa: CASRTGTANEKLFF
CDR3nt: TGTGCCAGCAGAACGGGGACAGCTAATGAAAAACTGTTTTTT

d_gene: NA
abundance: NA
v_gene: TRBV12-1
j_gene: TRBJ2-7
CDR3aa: CASPTQGYEQYF
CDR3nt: TGTGCCAGCCCGACACAGGGTTACGAGCAGTACTTC

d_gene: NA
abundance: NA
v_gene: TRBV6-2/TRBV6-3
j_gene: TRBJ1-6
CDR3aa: CASSYPRGFGGSPLHF
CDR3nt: TGTGCCAGCAGTTACCCCCGGGGATTCGGAGGATCACCCCTCCACTTT

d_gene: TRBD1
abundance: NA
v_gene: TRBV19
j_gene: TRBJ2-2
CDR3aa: CASSTHRQQGYGELFF
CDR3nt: TGTGCCAGTAGTACACACCGACAACAGGGGTACGGGGAGCTGTTTTTT

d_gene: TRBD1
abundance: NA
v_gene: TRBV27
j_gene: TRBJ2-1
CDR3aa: CASNGRGSYNEQFF
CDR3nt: TGTGCCAGCAATGGCAGGGGGTCCTACAATGAGCAGTTCTTC

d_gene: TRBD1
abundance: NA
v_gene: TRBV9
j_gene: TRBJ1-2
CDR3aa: CASSGGDRGYAYGYTF
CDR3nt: TGTGCCAGCAGCGGTGGGGACAGGGGATATGCCTATGGCTACACCTTC

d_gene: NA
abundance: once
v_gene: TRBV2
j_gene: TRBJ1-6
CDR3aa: CASREAGSPLHF
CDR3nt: TGTGCCAGCAGGGAGGCGGGTTCACCCCTCCACTTT

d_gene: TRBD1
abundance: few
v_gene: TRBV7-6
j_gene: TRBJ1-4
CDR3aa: CASSSTLQGFSEKLFF
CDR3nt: TGTGCCAGCAGCTCCACTCTACAGGGGTTCAGTGAAAAACTGTTTTTT

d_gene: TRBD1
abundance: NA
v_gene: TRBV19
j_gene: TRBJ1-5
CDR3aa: CASSRRGTGDNSNQPQHF
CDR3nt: TGTGCCAGTAGTAGACGGGGGACAGGGGACAATAGCAATCAGCCCCAGCATTTT

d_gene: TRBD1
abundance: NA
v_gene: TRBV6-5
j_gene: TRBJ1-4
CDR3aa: CASKLDRGGEKLFF
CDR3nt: TGTGCCAGCAAGTTGGACAGGGGAGGTGAAAAACTGTTTTTT

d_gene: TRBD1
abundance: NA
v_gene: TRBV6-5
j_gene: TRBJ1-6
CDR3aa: CASRWGQGNSPLHF
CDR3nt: TGTGCCAGCAGGTGGGGACAGGGAAATTCACCCCTCCACTTT

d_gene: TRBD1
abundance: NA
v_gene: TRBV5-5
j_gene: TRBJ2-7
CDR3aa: CASSFRDRESF
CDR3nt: TGTGCCAGCAGCTTCCGGGACAGGGAGTCCTTC

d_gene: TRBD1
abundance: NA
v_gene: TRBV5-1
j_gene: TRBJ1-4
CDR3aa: CASSKGQGSNEKLFF
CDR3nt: TGCGCCAGCAGCAAAGGACAGGGATCTAATGAAAAACTGTTTTTT

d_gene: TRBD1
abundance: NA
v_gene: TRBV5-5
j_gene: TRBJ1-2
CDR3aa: CASSLDQGGPGYTF
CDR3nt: TGTGCCAGCAGCTTGGACCAGGGGGGTCCTGGCTACACCTTC

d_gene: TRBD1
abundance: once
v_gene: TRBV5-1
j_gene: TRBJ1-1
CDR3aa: CASSLRQGAGHTEAFF
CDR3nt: TGCGCCAGCAGCTTGAGGCAGGGGGCAGGGCACACTGAAGCTTTCTTT

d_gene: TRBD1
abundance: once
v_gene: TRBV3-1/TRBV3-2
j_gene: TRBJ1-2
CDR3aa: CASSLLGQGGNGYTF
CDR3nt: TGTGCCAGCAGCCTACTTGGACAGGGAGGGAATGGCTACACCTTC

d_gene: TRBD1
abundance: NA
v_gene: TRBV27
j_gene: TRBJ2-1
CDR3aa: CASSPRQGPGYNEQFF
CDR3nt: TGTGCCAGCAGTCCCCGACAGGGTCCGGGTTACAATGAGCAGTTCTTC

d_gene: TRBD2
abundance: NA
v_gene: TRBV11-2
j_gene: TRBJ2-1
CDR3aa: CASSFAAGGPHEQFF
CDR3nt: TGTGCCAGCAGCTTCGCAGCGGGAGGGCCACATGAGCAGTTCTTC

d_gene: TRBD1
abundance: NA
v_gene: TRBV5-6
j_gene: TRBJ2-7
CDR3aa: CASSPWDSPYEQYF
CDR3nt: TGTGCCAGCAGCCCATGGGACAGCCCCTACGAGCAGTACTTC